The subject of this entry is one TCR beta chain. Its antigen is as yet unknown. Distinct nucleotide sequences in the sample also encode this CDR3. The data derive from a study of beta chain features in type 1 diabetes. General observations from the study: The study found fewer insertions and more deletions at VDJ junctions in type 1 diabetes patients.

CDR1 is SEHNR, CDR2 FQNEAQ, per germline (reference sequence). CDR3 length: 13 amino acids. Trimming left V 2 bases short and J 4 bases short, with 6 bases between. Expressed TCRB transcripts were sequenced because the entire RNA isolate underwent reverse transcription. There were about 3.6 million reads on average in the naive, central memory and regulatory T cell samples. Assay used: immunoSEQ multiplex PCR; TCRdb lists only in-frame clones, some missing. The profile covers 350,000 to 400,000 clones, with about 15% appearing a single time and around 0.02% taken by the ten largest. Sequencing was done on a sample of naive CD4+ T cells from blood. This chain joins TRBV7-9 and TRBJ1-5, with unresolved D. This receptor was obtained from a young woman in good health. CDR3 in DNA: TGTGCCAGCAGCTTAACGGGGAATCAGCCCCAGCATTTT. Amino acids: CASSLTGNQPQHF.